The 28 T cell receptor beta chains below all came from one sample that was sequenced in a study of human T cells and chemical hapten exposure. TCRdb reanalysed the RACE reads using MiXCR and keeps one entry per CDR3 protein. The sample holds under 200,000 distinct CDR3 sequences, around a quarter seen once. Time point reported: patch test 3, about 24 weeks after DPC sensitization. The treatment here: therapeutic diphenylcyclopropenone sensitization with weekly scalp DPC. The specimen comprised whole blood, sampled in connection with sensitization to the hapten diphenylcyclopropenone (DPC). These TCRs come from a woman under 30 with alopecia areata. Some clones in this sample may be carry-over from other donors' samples.

The rearrangement joins TRBV7-2 to TRBJ2-1; D uncertain. V was cut by 1 base and J by 0 bases, with 4 bases left in between. There are 14 residues in the CDR3. In germline, CDR1 is SGHTA, CDR2 FQGNSA. The CDR3 nucleotides read TGTGCCAGCAGCTTAGGCGCCTCCTACAATGAGCAGTTCTTC. Its protein product is CASSLGASYNEQFF.

For the CDR3, the DNA is TGTGCCAGCAGATTTACAGGGGTTGGCGGCTACACCTTC. Translating it yields CASRFTGVGGYTF. V and J are TRBV27 and TRBJ1-2; 7 bases agree with TRBD1. Germline CDR1 MNHEY, CDR2 SMNVEV (reference sequence). The CDR3 length is 13 residues. V lost 6 bases to trimming and J lost 8 bases; unmatched junction nucleotides: 9.

The rearrangement links TRBV20-1 to TRBJ2-3, with a weak D call TRBD2 (6 bases). This CDR3 has 18 amino acids. Between the trimmed V and J ends, which lost 4 bases and 2 bases, there was a span of 25 bases. Germline V lookup: CDR1 DFQATT, CDR2 SNEGSKA (reference sequence). The CDR3 spells CSAKVTRGGKGPTDTQYF. DNA of the CDR3: TGCAGTGCTAAAGTTACGAGAGGCGGGAAGGGGCCCACAGATACGCAGTATTTT.

In its sample, this clonotype was seen a few times. CDR3 in DNA: TGTGCCAGCAGACTACAGGTCACCGGGGAGCTGTTTTTT. Its protein is CASRLQVTGELFF. V and J are TRBV4-2 and TRBJ2-2; possibly TRBD1 for D (5 bases). V was pared by 6 bases and J by 4 bases, with 9 bases between. Germline values: CDR1 LGHNA, CDR2 YNFKEQ. The CDR3 consists of 13 residues.

The rearrangement joins TRBV29-1 to TRBJ2-4; possibly TRBD1 for D (5 bases). V lost 5 bases to trimming and J lost 0 bases, with 8 bases between them. CDR3 length equals 13 residues. From germline, CDR1 is SQVTM and CDR2 ANQGSEA. The CDR3 reads CSVLDKAKNIQYF. Here the CDR3 DNA reads TGCAGCGTTCTGGACAAAGCCAAAAACATTCAGTACTTC. The full variable domain, its missing parts supplied by reference TRBV29-1 and TRBJ2-4, is SAVISQKPSRDICQRGTSLTIQCQVDSQVTMMFWYRQQPGQSLTLIATANQGSEATYESGFVIDKFPISRPNLTFSTLTVSNMSPEDSSIYLCSVLDKAKNIQYFGAGTRLSVL.

This clonotype has just a few counts. J is TRBJ2-7 and V is TRBV29-1; the D gene is possibly TRBD1 (6 bases). Trimming cost V 6 bases and J 6 bases, with 18 bases left between them. This CDR3 region has 13 residues. CDR1 SQVTM and CDR2 ANQGSEA come from the germline V gene. CDR3 nucleotide sequence: TGCAGCGTGGGGGCGTCTAGTTTCTCCGAGCAGTACTTC. It codes for CSVGASSFSEQYF.

This clonotype appeared a few times. This chain connects TRBV18 to TRBJ1-5, with TRBD1 as a possible D gene (5 bases). The CDR3 has 13 amino acids. Germline CDR1 reads KGHSH; CDR2 reads LQKENI. V was shortened by 8 bases and J by 1 base, with 9 bases between the two germline ends. CDR3 sequence (DNA): TGTGCCAGCGGGGCCGGCAGCAATCAGCCCCAGCATTTT. As protein: CASGAGSNQPQHF.

This chain links TRBV25-1 with TRBJ1-2; 8 positions match TRBD1. The V and J ends lost 8 bases and 8 bases, in that order; junction bases with no gene match: 10. The CDR3 is 13 residues long. The germline gives CDR1 MGHDK, CDR2 SYGVNS. The CDR3 spells CASGGQGAGGYTF. CDR3 nucleotide sequence: TGTGCCAGCGGCGGACAGGGAGCGGGGGGCTACACCTTC.

The rearrangement links TRBV5-1 to TRBJ2-3; D gene ambiguous. V was shortened by 2 bases and J by 3 bases, with 7 bases between the two germline ends. This CDR3 spans 13 amino acids. In germline, CDR1 is SGHRS, CDR2 YFSETQ. The CDR3: CASSFRLTDTQYF. The CDR3 region has the DNA TGCGCCAGCAGCTTCCGTCTAACAGATACGCAGTATTTT. Full variable domain (rest looked up from reference TRBV5-1 and TRBJ2-3): KAGVTQTPRYLIKTRGQQVTLSCSPISGHRSVSWYQQTPGQGLQFLFEYFSETQRNKGNFPGRFSGRQFSNSRSEMNVSTLELGDSALYLCASSFRLTDTQYFGPGTRLTVL.

The J gene is TRBJ1-4, the V gene TRBV21-1. TRBV21-1 is a pseudogene segment. The CDR3 runs to 13 residues. The CDR3 here is CASSKGVYVRITF. In DNA, the CDR3 is TGTGCCAGCAGCAAGGGAGTGTATGTACGGATTACTTTT.

The chain combines TRBV21-1 with TRBJ1-2. TRBV21-1 is recorded as a pseudogene. The CDR3 runs 15 residues. As DNA, the CDR3 is TGTGCCAGCAGCAAAGTAAGAGCTCCTAGCTATGGCTACACCTTC. Its translation is CASSKVRAPSYGYTF.

The chain employs TRBV18 and TRBJ1-1, with a tentative D call TRBD1 (5 bases). The CDR3 loop spans 16 amino acids. The germline V gene encodes CDR1 KGHSH and CDR2 LQKENI. V dropped 3 bases and J dropped 0 bases, with 14 bases sitting between them. This CDR3 is CASSPRGSLLNTEAFF. CDR3 DNA sequence: TGTGCCAGCTCACCTAGGGGTTCACTCCTGAACACTGAAGCTTTCTTT. Looking up the rest from reference TRBV18 and TRBJ1-1 gives the full variable domain: NAGVMQNPRHLVRRRGQEARLRCSPMKGHSHVYWYRQLPEEGLKFMVYLQKENIIDESGMPKERFSAEFPKEGPSILRIQQVVRGDSAAYFCASSPRGSLLNTEAFFGQGTRLTVV.

V usage is TRBV3-1 and J usage is TRBJ2-3; 7 nucleotides align to TRBD2. The V gene's germline CDR1 is LGHDT and CDR2 YNNKEL (reference sequence). The CDR3 has 18 residues. V shed 4 bases, J shed 6 bases, and the junction held 19 bases outside the gene matches. The CDR3 nucleotides are TGTGCCAGCAGCCCACATAGGCGGGGGAACCTCCTCGGGGATACGCAGTATTTT. It encodes CASSPHRRGNLLGDTQYF.

The chain uses TRBV2 and TRBJ2-3, with 7 bases that match TRBD2. J gave up 7 bases and V 2 bases, and 6 bases lay outside the gene matches. CDR1 is SNHLY, CDR2 FYNNEI, per germline. The CDR3 is made up of 14 amino acids. The CDR3 loop reads CASSELAVFYTQYF. CDR3 nucleotides: TGTGCCAGCAGTGAACTAGCGGTGTTCTATACGCAGTATTTT.

The J gene is TRBJ1-3, the V gene TRBV20-1; 8 bases agree with TRBD1. Germline V gene sequence: CDR1 DFQATT, CDR2 SNEGSKA (reference sequence). V shed 7 bases, J shed 0 bases, and the junction held 8 bases outside the gene matches. The CDR3 runs 15 residues. CDR3 loop: CSVGKGQGSGNTIYF. CDR3 nucleotide sequence: TGCAGTGTGGGGAAAGGACAGGGCTCTGGAAACACCATATATTTT.

This clonotype was counted only a few times. The rearrangement uses TRBV6-1 and TRBJ1-1; D perhaps matches TRBD1 (5 bases). V was cut by 4 bases and J by 2 bases, with 11 bases left in between. This CDR3 has 14 amino acids. Germline V lookup: CDR1 MNHNS, CDR2 SASEGT. In DNA form, the CDR3 reads TGTGCCAGCAGTGTACAGACAGAAAACACTGAAGCTTTCTTT. Amino acids: CASSVQTENTEAFF.

The table lists this clonotype with many counts. The rearrangement uses TRBV4-1 and TRBJ1-4; possible D gene TRBD1, 6 bases. Germline CDR1 reads MGHRA; CDR2 reads YSYEKL. With 2 bases removed from V and 7 bases from J, the gap between germline ends came to 11 bases. The CDR3 is 14 residues long. The CDR3: CASSQRDNGEKLFF. The DNA for the CDR3 is TGCGCCAGCAGCCAACGGGACAACGGTGAAAAACTGTTTTTT.

This clonotype was seen a handful of times. V and J are TRBV4-1 and TRBJ2-2; D is uncertain. This CDR3 comprises 13 residues. The V gene's germline CDR1 is MGHRA and CDR2 YSYEKL. Trimming pared 3 bases from V and 0 bases from J, leaving 2 bases between. CDR3 coding DNA: TGCGCCAGCAGCCAGACGAACACCGGGGAGCTGTTTTTT. It translates to CASSQTNTGELFF.

This clonotype was detected ten times or more. This chain connects TRBV5-5 to TRBJ2-7, with unresolved D. Deletions cut 1 base from V and 9 bases from J, with 11 bases between. The CDR3 has 12 residues. The germline CDR1 and CDR2 sequences are SGHKS and YYEKEE (reference sequence). The CDR3, as DNA: TGTGCCAGCAGCTTGTCCGACATCGGGCAGTACTTC. The encoded protein is CASSLSDIGQYF.

This clonotype was observed a few times. The chain is built from TRBV27 and TRBJ1-5, with D perhaps TRBD1 (6 bases). V was trimmed by 2 bases and J by 8 bases, leaving 16 bases between them. The germline V gene encodes CDR1 MNHEY and CDR2 SMNVEV (reference sequence). The CDR3 has 15 amino acids. CDR3 region: CASSLTFRGGEPQHF. CDR3 nucleotide sequence: TGTGCCAGCAGTTTAACTTTCAGGGGTGGTGAGCCCCAGCATTTT.

This clonotype was observed at least ten times. The rearrangement uses TRBV10-3 and TRBJ2-5; 8 bases match TRBD1. The CDR3 contains 14 residues. CDR1 and CDR2 from the germline V gene are ENHRY and SYGVKD. The ends lost 10 bases at V and 2 bases at J; junction bases unmatched: 9. The CDR3 is CASSTGAGQETQYF. The CDR3 region has the DNA TGTGCCAGTTCGACAGGGGCGGGTCAAGAGACCCAGTACTTC.

The rearrangement joins TRBV5-6 to TRBJ2-3; D not resolved. Germline CDR1 reads SGHDT; CDR2 reads YYEEEE. Trimming stripped 0 bases from V and 6 bases from J, with 11 bases between. This CDR3 comprises 14 residues. CDR3 sequence: CASSLERRWDTQYF. For the CDR3, the DNA is TGTGCCAGCAGCTTGGAGAGGAGATGGGATACGCAGTATTTT. The variable domain in full, completed from reference TRBV5-6 and TRBJ2-3, reads DAGVTQSPTHLIKTRGQQVTLRCSPKSGHDTVSWYQQALGQGPQFIFQYYEEEERQRGNFPDRFSGHQFPNYSSELNVNALLLGDSALYLCASSLERRWDTQYFGPGTRLTVL.

V and J are TRBV24-1 and TRBJ2-2; D call uncertain. This CDR3 region has 15 residues. CDR1 is KGHDR, CDR2 SFDVKD, per germline. The ends were cut back, 3 bases at V and 4 bases at J, with 11 bases in the middle. The CDR3 sequence is CATSDPGSATGELFF. The CDR3 DNA is TGTGCCACCAGTGATCCGGGTTCGGCCACCGGGGAGCTGTTTTTT.

This clonotype was seen more than once but under ten times. The gene calls are TRBV7-9 and TRBJ2-3; a weak D match, TRBD1 (6 bases). V lost 1 base to trimming and J lost 2 bases, with 13 bases between them. This CDR3 has 16 residues. CDR1 and CDR2 (germline): SEHNR, FQNEAQ (reference sequence). The CDR3 DNA reads TGTGCCAGCAGCTTAGGCGTACAGGGCCACACAGATACGCAGTATTTT. Amino acid sequence: CASSLGVQGHTDTQYF.

The chain links TRBV2 to TRBJ1-1; tentative D call: TRBD1 (5 bases). Per germline, CDR1 SNHLY and CDR2 FYNNEI. This CDR3 region has 13 residues. V shed 7 bases and J shed 5 bases, with 14 bases lying between them. CDR3 DNA sequence: TGTGCCAGCACCCAGGAGGGGTATACTGAAGCTTTCTTT. Its translation is CASTQEGYTEAFF.

This clonotype was seen only a few times. The chain combines TRBV6-2 or TRBV6-3 with TRBJ1-5; unclear D gene. V lost 2 bases and J lost 2, with 7 bases in between. CDR1 and CDR2 (germline): MNHEY, SVGEGT. The CDR3 length is 14 residues. CDR3 DNA: TGTGCCAGCAGTTACACGTCTCGCAATCAGCCCCAGCATTTT. Translating gives CASSYTSRNQPQHF.

The J gene is TRBJ1-4, the V gene TRBV7-2, with TRBD1 identical over 7 bases. Germline V gene sequence: CDR1 SGHTA, CDR2 FQGNSA. CDR3 length: 15 amino acids. The V and J ends lost 4 bases and 6 bases, in that order; junction bases with no gene match: 8. CDR3 residues: CASSSRQGRDEKLFF. The CDR3 coding sequence is TGTGCCAGCAGCTCCCGACAGGGCAGAGATGAAAAACTGTTTTTT.

Here the CDR3 reads CASSLWGQQETQYF. The DNA of the CDR3 is TGTGCCAGCAGCTTATGGGGACAGCAAGAGACCCAGTACTTC. This chain links TRBV7-8 with TRBJ2-5, with 7 positions matching TRBD1. Germline loops: CDR1 SGHVS, CDR2 FQNEAQ. The CDR3 runs 14 residues. Trimming removed 2 bases from V and 2 bases from J; junction bases left unmatched: 2.